The 26 T cell receptor beta chains given below trace back to one sample, sequenced in a study of T-cell reconstitution after alpha-beta-depleted transplantation in children. Using unique molecular identifiers, the investigators prepared the TCRbeta library. TCRdb re-called the PCR reads with MiXCR, one entry per CDR3 protein. Of 450,000 to 700,000 distinct CDR3 sequences listed, 25% to 30% are singletons. Here the sequenced sample was PBMCs, taken before TCRalphabeta/CD19-depleted stem cell transplant. The receptors shown here come from a boy in the first two years of life with Wiskott-Aldrich syndrome, due to receive a stem cell transplant.

This clonotype was seen a few times. The chain has TRBV24-1 and TRBJ2-6; D perhaps matches TRBD1 (6 bases). The CDR3 sequence is 15 residues long. The ends were cut back, 11 bases at V and 2 bases at J, with 15 bases in the middle. Germline lookup yields CDR1 KGHDR and CDR2 SFDVKD. The CDR3 spells CAISKGGTGANVLTF. The CDR3 coding sequence is TGTGCCATCTCTAAAGGGGGAACTGGGGCCAACGTCCTGACTTTC.

This clonotype appeared a few times. The J gene is TRBJ2-1, the V gene TRBV27; 10 nucleotides line up with TRBD2. CDR1 and CDR2 (germline): MNHEY, SMNVEV (reference sequence). Trimming removed 6 bases from V and 5 bases from J; junction bases left unmatched: 10. The CDR3 extends over 16 amino acids. The CDR3: CASSTTGLAEDNEQFF. CDR3 DNA: TGTGCCAGCAGCACGACCGGACTAGCGGAGGACAATGAGCAGTTCTTC.

This chain links TRBV20-1 with TRBJ1-5, with D possibly being TRBD1 (5 bases). Between the trimmed V and J ends, which lost 3 bases and 6 bases, there was a span of 18 bases. Germline CDR1 reads DFQATT; CDR2 reads SNEGSKA (reference sequence). The CDR3 runs to 15 residues. CDR3 DNA: TGCAGTGCTAGGACCTATAGGGGAATAGCTCAGCCCCAGCATTTT. This gives the protein CSARTYRGIAQPQHF.

The gene calls are TRBV5-1 and TRBJ2-5, with 12 bases lining up with TRBD2. This CDR3 is 15 amino acids long. Looked up from germline, CDR1 is SGHRS and CDR2 is YFSETQ. V lost 2 bases to trimming and J lost 4 bases; unmatched junction nucleotides: 3. The CDR3, as DNA: TGCGCCAGCAGCTTCCGGACTAGCGGGACAGAGACCCAGTACTTC. Translating it yields CASSFRTSGTETQYF.

In the case of this clonotype: This may be a read error: a much more frequent sequence differs by one nucleotide. The chain is built from TRBV10-3 and TRBJ2-2, with TRBD1 matching over 8 bases. The germline CDR1 and CDR2 sequences are ENHRY and SYGVKD. This CDR3 has 14 amino acids. DNA for the CDR3: TGTGCCATCGGTGAGCAGGGGGCCACCGGGGAGCTGTTTTTT. It yields the protein CAIGEQGATGELFF.

This clonotype was found many times. This chain joins TRBV7-2 and TRBJ2-6, with D perhaps TRBD1 (5 bases). Germline CDR1 SGHTA, CDR2 FQGNSA. The CDR3 runs to 13 residues. The V end lost 3 bases, the J end lost 8 bases, and 8 bases lay between the germline ends. The CDR3: CASSLKGSNVLTF. CDR3 sequence (DNA): TGTGCCAGCAGCTTGAAGGGGTCCAACGTCCTGACTTTC.

The chain joins TRBV15 to TRBJ1-2; D is perhaps TRBD1 (6 bases). The CDR3 is 16 residues long. Germline CDR1 reads LNHNV; CDR2 reads YYDKDF (reference sequence). V lost 1 base and J lost 0, with 12 bases in between. The CDR3: CATSRAPTGTNYGYTF. The CDR3 coding sequence is TGTGCCACCAGCAGAGCGCCTACAGGGACTAACTATGGCTACACCTTC.

V gene TRBV10-3 combines with J gene TRBJ2-5; 7 bases fit TRBD1. The CDR3 has 15 amino acids. CDR1 and CDR2 from the germline V gene are ENHRY and SYGVKD. V shed 4 bases, J shed 3 bases, and the junction held 8 bases outside the gene matches. This chain's CDR3 is CAISVSRGSEETQYF. CDR3 nucleotides: TGTGCCATCAGTGTCAGCAGGGGGTCGGAAGAGACCCAGTACTTC.

This chain uses TRBV20-1 with TRBJ1-5; TRBD1 aligns across 7 bases. From germline, CDR1 is DFQATT and CDR2 SNEGSKA (reference sequence). This CDR3 is 13 amino acids long. With V trimmed by 6 bases and J by 4 bases, 6 bases remained unmatched. In DNA form, the CDR3 reads TGCAGTGCGGGGGGACAGCTAAATCAGCCCCAGCATTTT. Translation gives CSAGGQLNQPQHF.

The chain couples TRBV20-1 to TRBJ1-1, with 7 bases fitting TRBD1. Trimming cost V 5 bases and J 0 bases; bases outside gene matches: 9. CDR3 length: 15 amino acids. CDR1 is DFQATT and CDR2 is SNEGSKA in the germline V gene (reference sequence). The CDR3 DNA follows: TGCAGTGCTCGACGTCCGGGACAGCTGAACACTGAAGCTTTCTTT. This codes for CSARRPGQLNTEAFF.

CDR3 in DNA: TGCGCCAGCAGCATATACAGGGTTGGGGTGAATGAGCAGTTCTTC. It specifies CASSIYRVGVNEQFF. The chain couples TRBV5-1 to TRBJ2-1, with D possibly TRBD1 on 6 matching bases. Germline V lookup: CDR1 SGHRS, CDR2 YFSETQ. The CDR3 has 15 amino acids. Between the trimmed V and J ends, which lost 4 bases and 7 bases, there was a span of 18 bases.

Only a few counts were recorded for this clonotype. This chain joins TRBV5-5 and TRBJ2-2; D possibly corresponds to TRBD2 (5 bases). The CDR3 consists of 17 residues. Trimming shortened V by 5 bases and J by 3 bases, and 20 bases separated the two germline ends. The germline gives CDR1 SGHKS, CDR2 YYEKEE (reference sequence). The chain's CDR3 is CASRIASGRVDTGELFF. DNA for the CDR3: TGTGCCAGCAGAATTGCAAGCGGTAGGGTGGACACCGGGGAGCTGTTTTTT.

The chain uses TRBV28 and TRBJ2-1, with D unclear. Looked up from germline, CDR1 is MDHEN and CDR2 is SYDVKM. V lost 8 bases and J lost 2, with 13 bases in between. The CDR3 runs to 14 residues. The CDR3 coding sequence is TGTGCCAGCCGTCCGCGTCCGGCCTACAATGAGCAGTTCTTC. As protein: CASRPRPAYNEQFF.

V and J are TRBV20-1 and TRBJ2-7; the D gene is possibly TRBD2 (6 bases). Trimming pared 6 bases from V and 2 bases from J, leaving 17 bases between. The CDR3 is 14 amino acids. CDR1 and CDR2 from the germline V gene are DFQATT and SNEGSKA (reference sequence). The CDR3 nucleotides read TGCAGTGCCAGAAAGGGCGGCGGGGCCTACGAGCAGTACTTC. This sequence encodes CSARKGGGAYEQYF.

The chain recombines TRBV28 with TRBJ2-1, with 10 bases lining up with TRBD2. CDR1 is MDHEN and CDR2 is SYDVKM in the germline V gene. J was trimmed by 0 bases and V by 6 bases; bases with no gene match: 11. This CDR3 has 18 residues. Here the CDR3 DNA reads TGTGCCAGCAGAGGGGTGACTAGCGGGCCCCCCTCCTACAATGAGCAGTTCTTC. As protein: CASRGVTSGPPSYNEQFF.

This CDR3 is CASSMSTGVGPSYEQYF. The CDR3, as DNA: TGCGCCAGCAGCATGTCCACAGGGGTCGGTCCGAGCTACGAGCAGTACTTC. The chain recombines TRBV5-1 with TRBJ2-7, with 7 bases that match TRBD1. Trimming removed 4 bases from V and 3 bases from J; junction bases left unmatched: 16. The CDR3 length is 17 residues. CDR1 is SGHRS and CDR2 is YFSETQ in the germline V gene.

The chain has TRBV12-3 or TRBV12-4 and TRBJ2-7; D remains ambiguous. V lost 6 bases and J lost 1, with 7 bases in between. This CDR3 comprises 12 residues. The CDR3 DNA is TGTGCCAGCAGACAAGGGTCCTACGAGCAGTACTTC. This gives the protein CASRQGSYEQYF.

The rearrangement uses TRBV6-1 and TRBJ2-1, with TRBD2 identical over 10 bases. The ends lost 5 bases at V and 10 bases at J; junction bases unmatched: 5. CDR1 MNHNS and CDR2 SASEGT come from the germline V gene. The length of the CDR3 is 13 residues. CDR3 DNA sequence: TGTGCCAGCAGTAGCGGGAGGGCCATCGAGCAGTTCTTC. Translating it yields CASSSGRAIEQFF.

This clonotype was seen more than once but under ten times. This chain connects TRBV12-3 or TRBV12-4 to TRBJ1-2, with 7 nucleotides matching TRBD1. The CDR3 covers 15 residues. J gave up 2 bases and V 5 bases, and 8 bases lay outside the gene matches. This CDR3 reads CASSGTAAKNYGYTF. CDR3 DNA: TGTGCCAGCAGTGGGACAGCCGCAAAGAACTATGGCTACACCTTC.

This sequence joins TRBV5-1 and TRBJ2-7; D gene ambiguous. V was shortened by 4 bases and J by 6 bases, with 8 bases between the two germline ends. This CDR3 spans 11 amino acids. Germline CDR1 is SGHRS and CDR2 is YFSETQ. DNA of the CDR3: TGCGCCAGCAGCAAAAAAAGCGAGCAGTACTTC. Its translation is CASSKKSEQYF.

CDR3 residues: CAISEGGGGETQYF. Here the CDR3 DNA reads TGTGCCATCAGTGAGGGAGGGGGGGGAGAGACCCAGTACTTC. The J gene is TRBJ2-5, the V gene TRBV10-3, with D possibly TRBD2 on 7 matching bases. CDR3 size: 14 residues. V dropped 2 bases and J dropped 4 bases, with 11 bases sitting between them. Germline lookup yields CDR1 ENHRY and CDR2 SYGVKD.

This clonotype occurred a few times. The chain joins TRBV19 to TRBJ2-2; the D gene could be TRBD1 or TRBD2 (5 bases each). V was shortened by 6 bases and J by 3 bases, with 14 bases between the two germline ends. The CDR3 contains 15 residues. Germline CDR1 and CDR2: LNHDA and SQIVND (reference sequence). The DNA for the CDR3 is TGTGCCAGTAGCCCCCCGGGACCCTACACCGGGGAGCTGTTTTTT. This translates into CASSPPGPYTGELFF.

The gene calls are TRBV4-1 and TRBJ2-1; TRBD2 matches 8 bases. The CDR3 is 16 residues long. CDR1 MGHRA and CDR2 YSYEKL come from the germline V gene. The junction had 2 bases not matched to a gene; V was cut back by 0 bases and J by 1 base. CDR3 nucleotides: TGCGCCAGCAGCCAAGAGGGCGGGAGGTCCTACAATGAGCAGTTCTTC. Encoded protein: CASSQEGGRSYNEQFF.

The V and J genes are TRBV5-1 and TRBJ2-1; tentatively, D is TRBD1 or TRBD2 (5 bases each). CDR1 is SGHRS, CDR2 YFSETQ, per germline. The CDR3 covers 16 residues. V lost 3 bases to trimming and J lost 4 bases, with 17 bases between them. CDR3 amino acids: CASSYTLGTSYNEQFF. The DNA for the CDR3 is TGCGCCAGCAGCTACACCCTCGGGACCTCATACAATGAGCAGTTCTTC.

J is TRBJ2-7 and V is TRBV10-3, with D unclear. Germline V gene data show CDR1 as ENHRY and CDR2 as SYGVKD. The CDR3 is 12 residues long. V dropped 0 bases and J dropped 5 bases, with 5 bases sitting between them. This chain's CDR3 is CAISESNNEQYF. CDR3 DNA: TGTGCCATCAGTGAGTCGAATAACGAGCAGTACTTC.

This clonotype has only a few counts. V is TRBV10-3 and J is TRBJ2-1; D is possibly TRBD1 (6 bases). V lost 5 bases and J lost 5, with 7 bases in between. Germline CDR1 is ENHRY and CDR2 is SYGVKD. The CDR3 has 12 residues. Here the CDR3 reads CAISRQDNEQFF. The CDR3 bases are TGTGCCATCAGTCGACAGGACAATGAGCAGTTCTTC.